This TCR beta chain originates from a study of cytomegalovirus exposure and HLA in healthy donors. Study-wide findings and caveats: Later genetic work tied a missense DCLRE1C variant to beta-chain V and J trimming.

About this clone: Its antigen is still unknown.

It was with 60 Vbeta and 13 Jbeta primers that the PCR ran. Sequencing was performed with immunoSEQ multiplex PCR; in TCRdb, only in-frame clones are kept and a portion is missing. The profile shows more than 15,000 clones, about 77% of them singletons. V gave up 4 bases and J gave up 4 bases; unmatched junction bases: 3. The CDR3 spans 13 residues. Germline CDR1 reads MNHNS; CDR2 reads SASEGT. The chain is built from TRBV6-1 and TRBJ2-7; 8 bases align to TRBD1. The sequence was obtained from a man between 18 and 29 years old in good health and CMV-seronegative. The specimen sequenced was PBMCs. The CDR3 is CASSVDREYEQYF. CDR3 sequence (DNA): TGTGCCAGCAGTGTGGACAGGGAATACGAGCAGTACTTC.